This TCR beta chain was obtained from a study of vaccination effects on CD4 cells after COVID-19. Looking at the study overall: Of the BNT162b2 and mRNA-1273 vaccines, participants received two doses of one or the other.

CDR1 and CDR2 (germline): LGHDT, YNNKEL (reference sequence). Trimming removed 2 bases from V and 3 bases from J, with 10 bases in between. There are 14 residues in the CDR3. On this clone itself: Its antigen remains unidentified.

ViraFEST assay sequencing came after antigen-specific CD4+ T cells were expanded with viral peptide pools. Subsequent to 10 days of culture, CD4+ T cells were isolated. Absence of prior SARS-CoV-2 infection characterized the vaccine recipients, who showed negative nucleocapsid antibodies. About 2 million PBMC were seeded per well and grown in the presence of about 9 IU/ml IL-2 and around 11 ug/ml peptides. Assay: immunoSEQ multiplex PCR; the TCRdb copy retains only in-frame clones and omits some. The profile shows tens of thousands of clones, roughly 80% of them singletons. The rearrangement links TRBV3-1 (or the pseudogene TRBV3-2) to TRBJ1-1; D is uncertain. The clonotype was recovered from a human donor who received a COVID-19 vaccine. Material: CD4+ T cells from PBMCs cultured with SARS-CoV-2 spike peptides, obtained before COVID-19 vaccination. The CDR3 here is CASSQRHGDTEAFF. In DNA form, the CDR3 reads TGTGCCAGCAGCCAACGCCACGGGGACACTGAAGCTTTCTTT.